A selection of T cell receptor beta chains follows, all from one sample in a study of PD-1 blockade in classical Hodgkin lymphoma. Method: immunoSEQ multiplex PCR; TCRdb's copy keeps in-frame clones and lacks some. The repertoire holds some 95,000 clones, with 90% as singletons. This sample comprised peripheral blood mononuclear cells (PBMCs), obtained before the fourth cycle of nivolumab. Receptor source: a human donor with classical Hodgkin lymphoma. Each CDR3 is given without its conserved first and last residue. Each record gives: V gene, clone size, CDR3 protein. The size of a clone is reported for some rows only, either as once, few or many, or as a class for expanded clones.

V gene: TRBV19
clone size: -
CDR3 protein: ASSMQGTYNEQF

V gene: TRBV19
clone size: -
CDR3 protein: ASSLDRDYGYT

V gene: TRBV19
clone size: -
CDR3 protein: ASSIAPDSYEQY

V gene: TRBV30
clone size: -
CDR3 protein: AWSTGTSGEQY

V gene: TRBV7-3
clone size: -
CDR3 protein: ASSEYYNSPLH

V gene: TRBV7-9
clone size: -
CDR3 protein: ASSLALSYEQY

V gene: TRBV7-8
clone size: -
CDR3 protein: ASSLGVTSGGEATQY

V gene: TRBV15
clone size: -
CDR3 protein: ATSRRLALGQETQY

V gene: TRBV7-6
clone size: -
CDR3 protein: ASSLDPGNDDEQY

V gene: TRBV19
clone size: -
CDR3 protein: ASSMTGQGLTEAF

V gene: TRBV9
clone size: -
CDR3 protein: ASPSEALFNEQF

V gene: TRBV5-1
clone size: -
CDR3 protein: ASSGLAGDDITDTQY

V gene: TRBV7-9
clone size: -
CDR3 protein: ASSLGEYEKLF

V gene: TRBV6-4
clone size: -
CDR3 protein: ASSDSPGQGHNEQF

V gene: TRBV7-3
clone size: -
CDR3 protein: ASSLAGERYNEQF

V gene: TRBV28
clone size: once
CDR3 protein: ASSAYRGPRSPEQF

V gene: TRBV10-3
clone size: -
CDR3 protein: AISESVGTGVYNEQF

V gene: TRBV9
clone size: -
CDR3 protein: ASSSSGGAPTDTQY

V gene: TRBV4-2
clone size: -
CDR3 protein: ASSQPPGQAPYEQY

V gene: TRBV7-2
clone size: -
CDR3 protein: ASSPTGNTGELF

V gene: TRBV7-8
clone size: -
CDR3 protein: ASSLNQGPSQPQH

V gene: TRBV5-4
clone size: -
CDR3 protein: ASSFNRGQGGGYT

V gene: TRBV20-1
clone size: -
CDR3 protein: TDGQPQH

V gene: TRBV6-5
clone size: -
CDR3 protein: ASSYVTGYYEQY

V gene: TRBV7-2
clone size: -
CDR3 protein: ASSTTGTGYGTGELF

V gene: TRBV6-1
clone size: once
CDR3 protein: ASSPGDSYNSPLH

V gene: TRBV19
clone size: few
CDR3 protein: ASSSSSLTGGETQY

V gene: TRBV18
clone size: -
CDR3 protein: ATQDTDTQY

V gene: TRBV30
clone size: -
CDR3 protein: AWSAEGGFSGNTIY

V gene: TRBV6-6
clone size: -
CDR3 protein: ASSYSDGYTEAF

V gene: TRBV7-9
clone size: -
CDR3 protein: ASSSRAIDNQPQH

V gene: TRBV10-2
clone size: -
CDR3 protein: ASGPGYEQY

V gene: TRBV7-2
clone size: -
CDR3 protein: ASSSTLSEKLF

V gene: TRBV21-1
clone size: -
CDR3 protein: ASSKTHGTGGDTEAF

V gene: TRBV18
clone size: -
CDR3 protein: ASSLGPGEAF

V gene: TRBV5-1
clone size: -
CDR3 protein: ASSLVGPPAARLKNIQY

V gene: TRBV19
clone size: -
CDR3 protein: ASSVGADTQY

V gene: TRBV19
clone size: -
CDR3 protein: ASSGVDTQY

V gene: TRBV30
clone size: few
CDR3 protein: AWNVVSAF

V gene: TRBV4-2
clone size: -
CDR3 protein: ASSPISGGAYNEQF

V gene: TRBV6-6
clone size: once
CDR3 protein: ASSYPGRPGYT

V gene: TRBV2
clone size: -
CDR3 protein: ASSEVGQPQH

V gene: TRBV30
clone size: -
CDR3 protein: AWSGDQLNQPQH